The 9 T cell receptor beta chains in this list originate from one sample, sequenced in a study of vaccination and CD4 T cells after COVID-19. Antigen specificity for these receptors is unknown. Cultured CD4+ T-cell DNA underwent Oncomine TCR Beta short-read sequencing. TCRdb reprocessed the PCR reads via MiXCR and lists one record per CDR3 protein. The sample has 15,000 to 20,000 distinct CDR3 sequences; 55% to 70% are singletons. Treatment in this sample: roughly 11-day PBMC culture with coronavirus spike peptide pools or control peptides (ViraFEST assay). The sample consisted of CD4+ T cells from blood, cultured in vitro, taken after SARS-CoV-2 vaccination. Every receptor here comes from a human donor who had recovered from COVID-19.

The chain is built from TRBV20-1 and TRBJ2-3, with TRBD2 matching 13 bases. V dropped 1 base and J dropped 8; count of bases not matched to a gene: 9. This CDR3 has 16 residues. The germline V gene encodes CDR1 DFQATT and CDR2 SNEGSKA (reference sequence). CDR3 DNA sequence: TGCAGTGCTAGAGGTCGGACTAGCGGGAGTCCCCGTACGCAGTATTTT. Encoded protein: CSARGRTSGSPRTQYF.

This clonotype was counted a few times. The chain uses TRBV20-1 and TRBJ1-1, with D uncertain. The CDR3 has 14 residues. The germline V gene has CDR1 DFQATT and CDR2 SNEGSKA (reference sequence). V was clipped by 3 bases and J by 0 bases, with 11 bases between them. CDR3 region: CSASAQIMNTEAFF. The DNA for the CDR3 is TGCAGTGCTAGCGCACAGATAATGAACACTGAAGCTTTCTTT.

V and J are TRBV7-2 and TRBJ2-5; 7 nucleotides align to TRBD2. The CDR3 length is 16 residues. Germline V lookup: CDR1 SGHTA, CDR2 FQGNSA. Trimming removed 5 bases from V and 5 bases from J; junction bases left unmatched: 14. The CDR3, as DNA: TGTGCCAGCAGCCAATCGACTAGCTTAAGAGTGGAGACCCAGTACTTC. Protein product: CASSQSTSLRVETQYF.

J is TRBJ1-2 and V is TRBV7-3; TRBD1 aligns across 10 bases. This CDR3 is 13 amino acids long. J lost 13 bases, V lost 5 bases, and 10 bases had no gene match. Germline loops: CDR1 SGHTA, CDR2 FQGTGA. CDR3 bases: TGTGCCAGCAGCCTCGGGACAGGGGAGGACCCCACCTTC. Translation: CASSLGTGEDPTF.

The chain is built from TRBV19 and TRBJ2-2; no definite D call. The germline V and J ends were trimmed by 3 bases and 2 bases, with 7 bases remaining between them. The CDR3 is 14 residues long. Germline V gene data show CDR1 as LNHDA and CDR2 as SQIVND (reference sequence). The DNA for the CDR3 is TGTGCCAGTAGTATGGGCGTAAACACCGGGGAGCTGTTTTTT. Its translation is CASSMGVNTGELFF.

The sample holds a few counts of this clonotype. V usage is TRBV20-1 and J usage is TRBJ1-2; D gene unclear. The germline gives CDR1 DFQATT, CDR2 SNEGSKA (reference sequence). Trimming cost V 0 bases and J 8 bases, with 7 bases left between them. The CDR3 is 11 amino acids. The CDR3 DNA sequence: TGCAGTGCTAGAGATATGAGGGGCTACACCTTC. It is translated as CSARDMRGYTF.

The J gene is TRBJ1-4, the V gene TRBV20-1; no definite D call. The CDR3 sequence is 14 residues long. V lost 1 base, J lost 5 bases, and 11 bases lay in between. In germline, CDR1 is DFQATT, CDR2 SNEGSKA (reference sequence). CDR3 residues: CSARVEQRNEKLFF. The CDR3 nucleotides read TGCAGTGCTAGAGTTGAACAGCGGAATGAAAAACTGTTTTTT.

This chain links TRBV5-1 with TRBJ1-1; D unresolved. The germline gives CDR1 SGHRS, CDR2 YFSETQ. V was clipped by 0 bases and J by 5 bases, with 20 bases between them. The CDR3 spans 17 residues. The CDR3 DNA reads TGCGCCAGCAGCTTGGAGCCCCGGGCCAAAGAAAAGACTGAAGCTTTCTTT. Residues: CASSLEPRAKEKTEAFF.

V and J are TRBV20-1 and TRBJ1-6; D is undetermined. Germline CDR1 and CDR2: DFQATT and SNEGSKA (reference sequence). Trimming stripped 0 bases from V and 8 bases from J, with 11 bases between. CDR3 length: 14 amino acids. The CDR3 spells CSARDYSFYSPLHF. The CDR3 bases are TGCAGTGCTAGAGATTACAGTTTCTATTCACCCCTCCACTTT.